The 3 T cell receptor beta chains below were found in one sample sequenced in a study of tumor and adjacent non-tumor tissue in lung cancer. No cell sorting was done before RNA was extracted from the tissue. Three rounds of nested PCR, following a modified ARM-PCR protocol, produced the TCRbeta library. TCRdb recomputed calls from the multiplex PCR reads with MiXCR, one row per CDR3 protein. The table shows 90,000 to 110,000 distinct CDR3 sequences, with approximately 71% occurring only once. Material for sequencing was lung tumor tissue. Receptors were obtained from a woman aged 60-75 years with non-small cell lung cancer.

This clonotype has a handful of counts. The chain links TRBV5-4 to TRBJ1-4; D unresolved. Germline lookup yields CDR1 SGHNT and CDR2 YYREEE (reference sequence). Trimming removed 3 bases at V and 8 bases at J, with 11 bases between. CDR3 length: 13 amino acids. The CDR3 DNA is TGTGCCAGCAGCTCATTTCTGGGGGAAAAACTGTTTTTT. This codes for CASSSFLGEKLFF.

Remarks on this clonotype: Relative to the germline gene, one junction end is altered; a read error may explain this. The gene calls are TRBV6-2 or TRBV6-3 and TRBJ1-1; D uncertain. Germline V gene sequence: CDR1 MNHEY, CDR2 SVGEGT. This CDR3 has 14 residues. DNA of the CDR3: TGTGCCAGTAGTTGGGCTGCTGGCTCCACTGAAGCTTTCTTT. Protein product: CASSWAAGSTEAFF.

As to this clonotype: One end of the junction is discordant with germline, which a read error may explain. The gene calls are TRBV11-2 and TRBJ2-7; 7 bases line up with TRBD1. This CDR3 contains 14 residues. Looked up from germline, CDR1 is SGHAT and CDR2 is FQNNGV. The CDR3 bases are TGTGTCAGCAGCTTATATACCGGGACAGCCGAGCAGTACTTC. Protein sequence: CVSSLYTGTAEQYF. Full variable domain (rest looked up from reference TRBV11-2 and TRBJ2-7): EAGVAQSPRYKIIEKRQSVAFWCNPISGHATLYWYQQILGQGPKLLIQFQNNGVVDDSQLPKDRFSAERLKGVDSTLKIQPAKLEDSAVYLCVSSLYTGTAEQYFGPGTRLTVT.